This T cell receptor beta chain appears in the sequencing data of a study of preoperative IRX-2 immunotherapy in early breast cancer. Indicated treatment: preoperative locoregional IRX-2 cytokine immunotherapy. Samples came from a phase Ib trial of preoperative locoregional IRX-2 cytokine immunotherapy. V shed 4 bases and J shed 3 bases, with 26 bases lying between them. Germline CDR1 SGHRS, CDR2 YFSETQ. The CDR3 is 18 residues long. Assay: immunoSEQ multiplex PCR; the TCRdb copy retains only in-frame clones and omits some. Here the sample spans 35,000 to 55,000 clones, approximately 94% being singletons.

This receptor was obtained from a human donor with breast cancer. The genes are TRBV5-1 and TRBJ2-7; D is possibly TRBD2 (5 bases). The sample consisted of tumor tissue, taken after IRX-2 immunotherapy. The CDR3 sequence: CASSQRRRSSTRDYEQYF. CDR3 DNA: TGCGCCAGCAGCCAGCGGAGACGCAGCAGTACTAGGGACTACGAGCAGTACTTC. Combining the CDR3 with reference TRBV5-1 and TRBJ2-7 gives the whole variable domain KAGVTQTPRYLIKTRGQQVTLSCSPISGHRSVSWYQQTPGQGLQFLFEYFSETQRNKGNFPGRFSGRQFSNSRSEMNVSTLELGDSALYLCASSQRRRSSTRDYEQYFGPGTRLTVT.